This TCR beta chain was sequenced for a study of Graves' ophthalmopathy and Graves' hyperthyroidism. Study-level points and caveats: Most thyroid clonotypes with frequency above 0.001 were detected in blood too.

Transcripts of RNA were the source for amplifying TCR beta CDR3 regions. RT-PCR was first run with HTBI primers, then multiplex PCR in a second round. MiXCR was run by TCRdb on the multiplex PCR reads, yielding one entry per CDR3 protein. The sample has some 350,000 distinct CDR3 sequences, about a sixth seen once; the top ten hold around 2.4%. This clonotype was observed many times. Its antigen is unknown. Germline V CDR1 and CDR2: MNHEY, SVGAGI. Trimming removed 4 bases at V and 3 bases at J, with 7 bases between. The CDR3 loop spans 14 amino acids. Among the exclusions were patients with other autoimmune diseases, uncontrolled infections, pregnancy or lactation. The source of the PBMCs was around 9 ml of fresh peripheral blood.

This chain connects TRBV6-5 to TRBJ1-6; D is perhaps TRBD1 (6 bases). The receptor comes from an adult woman with stable Graves' hyperthyroidism. What was sequenced was peripheral blood. The CDR3 here is CASSWDNYNSPLHF. DNA of the CDR3: TGTGCCAGCAGTTGGGACAACTATAATTCACCCCTCCACTTT.